This T cell receptor beta chain is drawn from a study of blood T cell repertoires in COVID-19 (dated by TCRdb to about 2020). For the study in its entirety: Samples covering the acute and convalescent phases of COVID-19 were provided by collaborators in the United States, Italy and Spain. The prospective study material was composed of cDNA or gDNA derived from T cells, B-cell-depleted T cells, or PBMCs. Subjects who had been exposed to COVID-19, were actively infected with it, or had recovered from it provided the deeply sampled blood TCRbeta repertoires that made up the dataset. Samples came from the ongoing ImmuneRACE study (first 160 participants) plus 1,254 subjects from 6 global collaborators. HLA class I and class II types, where available, came from metadata supplied by the sample provider rather than from assay-based typing. Nearly every sample came with metadata listing a de-identified subject ID, COVID-19 status, age in years and sex. The repertoires were released in a freely available public database meant as a resource for research on the immune response to SARS-CoV-2.

Whole blood was collected in K2EDTA tubes by collaborating institutions according to the institutions' own protocols. For TCRbeta analysis, collaborators shipped samples as frozen whole blood, isolated PBMCs, or DNA extracted from either of those sample types. Broader findings and caveats from the paper: The quantity of clinical and demographic metadata differed by source and by participant and was supplied without curation.

From the cysteine through the phenylalanine, the CDR3 covers 16 amino acids. Only the CDR3 region is kept as DNA, spanning 48 bases read in frame from base 1. In the germline V gene, CDR1 corresponds to SGHRS and CDR2 to YFSETQ. Trimming takes 0 bases off V and 2 bases off J; junction bases not matched to a gene: 3. TCRbeta CDR3 regions were amplified from genomic DNA using the immunoSEQ Assay, a bias-controlled multiplex PCR. The original methods were these. Within the assay, amplification of reference gene primers was used to estimate how many nucleated cells each sample contained. To quantify the absolute abundance of each unique TCRbeta CDR3 rearrangement, sequence reads were collapsed and filtered. For each sample, productive Simpson clonality was calculated by taking the square root of Simpson's diversity index across productive rearrangements. TCRdb holds this immuneACCESS table with in-frame rearrangements only. Some clones are missing; in checked studies, unresolved V genes explain under half, and the rest has no known cause. V, J and clone size reflect that table, while D and trimming were determined from the DNA. Recorded for this sample are 150,000 to 200,000 clones; roughly 85% of them occurred a single time. Roughly a fifth of the sample is taken by the ten largest.

Regarding this clone: What this receptor recognizes is not known. No much larger clone is present one base from it, and per-base qualities are unavailable.

The chain is assembled from TRBV5-1 and TRBJ2-2, with 8 bases aligning to TRBD1. This TCR came from a man in his 60s with active or convalescent COVID-19. The sample taken for sequencing was peripheral blood. The nucleotide sequence is given as TGCGCCAGCAGCTTGGTTGCAGGGGGCAACACCGGGGAGCTGTTTTTT. Its amino acids are CASSLVAGGNTGELFF.